This is a list of T cell receptor beta chains from one sample in a study of blood T cell repertoires in COVID-19. TCRdb's copy holds only in-frame clones and misses some; the assay was immunoSEQ multiplex PCR. The sample contains around 67,000 clones, around 91% of which appear only once. Sequenced: peripheral blood. The receptors here all came from a human donor in a cohort sampled during active COVID-19. CDR3s include the opening cysteine and the closing phenylalanine or tryptophan. D genes are given only for firm matches. The listing skips clone size in some rows; elsewhere it reads once, few, many or a size class.

abundance	j_gene	d_gene	len	v_gene	CDR3nt	CDR3aa
.	TRBJ2-7	TRBD1	14	TRBV6-5	TGTGCCAGCAGCCCGTCAGGGGGCGGATACGAGCAGTACTTC	CASSPSGGGYEQYF
.	TRBJ1-2	.	12	TRBV9	TGTGCCAGCAGTTCCCTGGGAGCACGGTACACCTTC	CASSSLGARYTF
.	TRBJ1-1	.	16	TRBV28	TGTGCCAGCAGGTCAACAGCAGGGTTTACGAACACTGAAGCTTTCTTT	CASRSTAGFTNTEAFF
.	TRBJ2-7	TRBD1	17	TRBV4-1	TGCGCCAGCAGCCAAGATCTAACAGGGGCCCGGGGCTACGAGCAGTACTTC	CASSQDLTGARGYEQYF
.	TRBJ1-6	TRBD1	15	TRBV28	TGTGCCAGCAGAGACGAGACAGGGTTTGGTTCACCCCTCCACTTT	CASRDETGFGSPLHF
.	TRBJ2-7	.	14	TRBV7-2	TGTGCCAGCAGCTTGAGGGTACCACTCTACGAGCAGTACTTC	CASSLRVPLYEQYF
.	TRBJ2-7	TRBD1	16	TRBV5-3	TGTGCCAGAAGCCGTAAGGAGTTCAGGGGGCCCTACGAGCAGTACTTC	CARSRKEFRGPYEQYF
.	TRBJ2-7	TRBD1	14	TRBV10-2	TGCGCCAGCTGCACCGGGACAGGTTCTTACGAGCAGTACTTC	CASCTGTGSYEQYF
.	TRBJ1-2	.	15	TRBV28	TGTGCCAGCAGTTTAAGTGCCAACGGGAACTATGGCTACACCTTC	CASSLSANGNYGYTF
.	TRBJ1-1	.	12	TRBV21-1	TGTGCCAGCAGCCGGGGAGGGGCTGAAGCTTTCTTT	CASSRGGAEAFF
.	TRBJ1-1	TRBD1	14	TRBV27	TGTGCCAGCAGTCCGGGGGGGACAGGGACTGAAGCTTTCTTT	CASSPGGTGTEAFF
.	TRBJ1-1	.	15	TRBV7-2	TGTGCCAGCAGCTTATTTCCGGCCCCGGGCACTGAAGCTTTCTTT	CASSLFPAPGTEAFF
.	TRBJ2-3	.	14	TRBV7-9	TGTGCCAGCGTACCTGGGGGGATCGCAGATACGCAGTATTTT	CASVPGGIADTQYF
.	TRBJ2-7	.	15	TRBV27	TGTGCCAGCAGTTTAGGCCCAGGGAAAGTCTACGAGCAGTACTTC	CASSLGPGKVYEQYF
.	TRBJ1-5	TRBD1	14	TRBV5-6	TGTGCCAGCAGCTCAGGGGGCTGGGGTCAGCCCCAGCATTTT	CASSSGGWGQPQHF
.	TRBJ2-3	.	15	TRBV19	TGTGCCAGTAGTATCTGGGCAGGGGCGACAGATACGCAGTATTTT	CASSIWAGATDTQYF
.	TRBJ2-7	TRBD1	14	TRBV19	TGTGCCAGTAGTATAGGACAGGGCTCCTACGAGCAGTACTTC	CASSIGQGSYEQYF
once	TRBJ1-1	.	14	TRBV4-1	TGCGCCAGCAGCCAAAGAGGGCACAACACTGAAGCTTTCTTT	CASSQRGHNTEAFF
.	TRBJ1-6	.	20	TRBV19	TGTGCCAGTAGTATAGAGGGGGCCGTAAACCCTTACTCCTATAATTCACCCCTCCACTTT	CASSIEGAVNPYSYNSPLHF
.	TRBJ1-5	.	16	TRBV9	TGTGCCCGACTAGACTGGACGGTAATTAGCAATCAGCCCCAGCATTTT	CARLDWTVISNQPQHF
.	TRBJ1-5	TRBD1	16	TRBV25-1	TGTGCCAGCAGTCCTCAGGGGGCAGGGGGAGGTCAGCCCCAGCATTTT	CASSPQGAGGGQPQHF
.	TRBJ1-2	.	13	TRBV5-8	TGTGCCAGCAGCTTGGCCGAAAGTGGCGGCTACACCTTC	CASSLAESGGYTF
.	TRBJ1-5	.	14	TRBV21-1	TGTGCCGGAAGACAGGCAAATAGCAATCAGCCCCAGCATTTT	CAGRQANSNQPQHF
.	TRBJ1-1	.	14	TRBV27	TGTGCCAGCAGTTTTTTCGGGGAGAACACTGAAGCTTTCTTT	CASSFFGENTEAFF
.	TRBJ1-6	TRBD1	16	TRBV4-3	TGCGCCAGCAGCCAAGATCGGGACAGCACTATGGGACCCCTCCACTTT	CASSQDRDSTMGPLHF
.	TRBJ1-3	.	14	TRBV3-1/TRBV3-2	TGTGCCAGCAGCCCCTCTTTCTCTGGAAACACCATATATTTT	CASSPSFSGNTIYF
few	TRBJ1-1	.	15	TRBV11-2	TGTGCCAGCAGCTTAGAAAGGCAGGGTGGAACTGAAGCTTTCTTT	CASSLERQGGTEAFF
.	TRBJ2-7	.	11	TRBV20-1	TGCAGTGTGTGGCGGGGCAACGAGCAGTACTTC	CSVWRGNEQYF
.	TRBJ2-7	.	16	TRBV5-6	TGTGCCAGCAGCCTATACTCTAGGTGGGCGGGTGACGAGCAGTACTTC	CASSLYSRWAGDEQYF
few	TRBJ1-6	TRBD1	15	TRBV7-9	TGTGCCAGCAGCTTAGAAGGGACAGGGGGATCACCCCTCCACTTT	CASSLEGTGGSPLHF
.	TRBJ2-6	.	17	TRBV7-9	TGTGCCAGCAGCCCGCGGGGACGCCGCTCTGGGGCCAACGTCCTGACTTTC	CASSPRGRRSGANVLTF
once	TRBJ2-7	TRBD2	18	TRBV7-2	TGTGCCAGCAGCTTACGGTCGTGGCCTAGCGGGGCGTCCTACGAGCAGTACTTC	CASSLRSWPSGASYEQYF
.	TRBJ2-7	TRBD2	15	TRBV9	TGTGCCAGCAGTCCGGCGGGGGAGTTGGGCTACGAGCAGTACTTC	CASSPAGELGYEQYF
.	TRBJ1-4	TRBD1	16	TRBV5-1	TGCGCCAGCAGCCGCGGACAGGCTGGGACTAATGAAAAACTGTTTTTT	CASSRGQAGTNEKLFF
once	TRBJ2-3	.	13	TRBV5-1	TGCGCCAGCAGCCTCGATGGAGGCGATACGCAGTATTTT	CASSLDGGDTQYF
.	TRBJ1-2	.	15	TRBV6-5	TGTGCCAGCAGTCCAGGGTTACCCGAGGCTTATGGCTACACCTTC	CASSPGLPEAYGYTF
.	TRBJ2-7	TRBD1	15	TRBV27	TGTGCCAGCAGCCGAGAGGGGACAGGGGCCTTAGAGCAGTACTTC	CASSREGTGALEQYF
.	TRBJ1-4	.	13	TRBV7-6	TGTGCCAGCAGCCCGGGTAGGGAGGAAAAACTGTTTTTT	CASSPGREEKLFF
.	TRBJ1-1	.	14	TRBV3-1/TRBV3-2	TGTGCCAGCAGCCAAGTAAGCACCAACACTGAAGCTTTCTTT	CASSQVSTNTEAFF
.	TRBJ1-2	.	13	TRBV27	TGTGCCAGCAGTTTCGGCAGGGACTATGGCTACACCTTC	CASSFGRDYGYTF
.	TRBJ1-1	.	15	TRBV27	TGTGCCAGCGTCGGCGGTGAGGGGGTACCCACTGAAGCTTTCTTT	CASVGGEGVPTEAFF
.	TRBJ2-1	TRBD2	16	TRBV11-2	TGTGCCAGCAGCCAAGGACTAGCGGGGGTCTACAATGAGCAGTTCTTC	CASSQGLAGVYNEQFF
.	TRBJ1-2	.	12	TRBV29-1	TGCAGCGTTGAAATGGGGGGTGTAGGCTACACCTTC	CSVEMGGVGYTF
.	TRBJ1-2	.	15	TRBV9	TGTGCCAGCAGCTCAGTTCCACAGGGCAACTATGGCTACACCTTC	CASSSVPQGNYGYTF
.	TRBJ1-4	TRBD1	14	TRBV30	TGTGCCTGGACCGAGGGACAGAGAAATGAAAAACTGTTTTTT	CAWTEGQRNEKLFF
.	TRBJ1-1	TRBD1	13	TRBV5-4	TGTGCCAGCAGCTTGGGGGGACAGGGGGCAGCTTTCTTT	CASSLGGQGAAFF
.	TRBJ2-5	TRBD1	14	TRBV2	TGTGCCAGCACCCTGACAGGGACCGGAGAGACCCAGTACTTC	CASTLTGTGETQYF
once	TRBJ2-7	.	14	TRBV20-1	TGCAGTGCTAGTTCGGCAGGGGGACTTAACGAGCAGTACTTC	CSASSAGGLNEQYF
.	TRBJ1-4	TRBD1	15	TRBV20-1	TGCAGTGCTAGTGAAGGACAGGGACAGGATGAAAAACTGTTTTTT	CSASEGQGQDEKLFF
.	TRBJ2-2	TRBD2	14	TRBV6-5	TGTGCCAGCGGGTCGGGGGGGAATACCGGGGAGCTGTTTTTT	CASGSGGNTGELFF
.	TRBJ2-1	TRBD2	16	TRBV19	TGTGCCAGTAGTATAAATAGCGGGGGAACCTACAATGAGCAGTTCTTC	CASSINSGGTYNEQFF
.	TRBJ2-7	.	16	TRBV7-8	TGTGCCAGCAGCTCCACCCACAGGGAAACCTCCTACGAGCAGTACTTC	CASSSTHRETSYEQYF
.	TRBJ2-3	.	13	TRBV11-1	TGTGCCAGCAGCTTAGGCGGGGCAGATACGCAGTATTTT	CASSLGGADTQYF
.	TRBJ2-6	TRBD1	20	TRBV2	TGTGCCAGCAGTGAATCTTTTCTGGGGACAGGAGCTTCTGGGGCCAACGTCCTGACTTTC	CASSESFLGTGASGANVLTF